The 16 T cell receptor beta chains reported below all come from one sample, sequenced in a study of early T cells in non-severe SARS-CoV-2 infection. A single record per CDR3 protein comes from TCRdb applying MiXCR to the 5' RACE reads. Of tens of thousands of distinct CDR3 sequences listed, 5% are singletons. The sequences come from whole blood, collected at baseline. These receptor sequences come from an adult who was a healthcare worker with PCR-confirmed SARS-CoV-2 infection or an uninfected control (not recorded which).

In its sample, this clonotype was seen many times. V gene TRBV18 combines with J gene TRBJ2-3; D perhaps matches TRBD1 (5 bases). The CDR3 extends over 17 amino acids. The V gene's germline CDR1 is KGHSH and CDR2 LQKENI. Trimming took off 2 bases at V and 4 bases at J, with 19 bases between the two ends. For the CDR3, the DNA is TGTGCCAGCTCACCAAGATTCGAAGGCCAGGGCCCAGATACGCAGTATTTT. This translates into CASSPRFEGQGPDTQYF.

This clonotype was counted ten times or more. The chain has TRBV2 and TRBJ1-1; the D gene is possibly TRBD1 (5 bases). CDR1 and CDR2 from the germline V gene are SNHLY and FYNNEI. V was cut by 7 bases and J by 6 bases, with 15 bases left in between. The CDR3 totals 13 residues. The CDR3 DNA sequence: TGTGCCAGCAACCGGGACGAAGTCTCTGAAGCTTTCTTT. This encodes CASNRDEVSEAFF.

This clonotype was recorded at least ten times. The gene calls are TRBV12-3 or TRBV12-4 and TRBJ2-3; D is unclear. Trimming removed 2 bases at V and 6 bases at J, with 6 bases between. This CDR3 has 12 residues. CDR3 coding DNA: TGTGCCAGCAGTTTACTAGGGGATACGCAGTATTTT. Protein product: CASSLLGDTQYF.

This clonotype was detected many times. CDR3 protein: CASSFSYRYEQYF. For the CDR3, the DNA is TGCGCCAGCAGCTTTTCATACCGATACGAGCAGTACTTC. The chain employs TRBV5-1 and TRBJ2-7; D remains unclear. The length of the CDR3 is 13 residues. Trimming cost V 2 bases and J 4 bases, with 10 bases left between them. CDR1 and CDR2 (germline): SGHRS, YFSETQ.

This clonotype was seen many times. The chain combines TRBV27 with TRBJ1-1; D is undetermined. Germline values: CDR1 MNHEY, CDR2 SMNVEV (reference sequence). Trimming left V 0 bases short and J 8 bases short, with 16 bases between. The CDR3 sequence is 15 residues long. CDR3 bases: TGTGCCAGCAGTTTATCGCGGGGTTTCCAGAGGGAAGCTTTCTTT. This encodes CASSLSRGFQREAFF.

This clonotype appeared many times. The rearrangement links TRBV6-5 to TRBJ1-2; 11 nucleotides match TRBD1. V lost 5 bases and J lost 4; bases outside the gene matches: 12. The germline gives CDR1 MNHEY, CDR2 SVGAGI. The length of the CDR3 is 17 residues. DNA for the CDR3: TGTGCCAGCAGTAGGACTTCCACCGGGACAGGGGGCTATGGCTACACCTTC. This translates into CASSRTSTGTGGYGYTF.

In its sample, this clonotype was seen a few times. V is TRBV18 and J is TRBJ2-1; TRBD2 is a possible D gene (5 bases). This CDR3 spans 16 amino acids. Trimming removed 3 bases at V and 8 bases at J, with 20 bases between. CDR1 and CDR2 from the germline V gene are KGHSH and LQKENI. The CDR3 reads CASSPRTGTTLDEQFF. CDR3 nucleotides: TGTGCCAGCTCACCCCGGACTGGAACGACTTTAGATGAGCAGTTCTTC.

Within the sample, this clonotype is medium-sized. This chain connects TRBV28 to TRBJ2-7, with TRBD2 identical over 7 bases. The length of the CDR3 is 14 residues. Trimming at V came to 6 bases and at J to 5 bases, leaving 10 bases not matched to a gene. Germline V gene sequence: CDR1 MDHEN, CDR2 SYDVKM. The CDR3 bases are TGTGCCAGCAGCCCATTGGGAGGGGACGACGAGCAGTACTTC. Amino acids: CASSPLGGDDEQYF.

V is TRBV5-1 and J is TRBJ1-2, with TRBD1 matching over 10 bases. The CDR3 has 16 residues. Germline V gives CDR1 SGHRS, CDR2 YFSETQ. V lost 3 bases to trimming and J lost 6 bases; unmatched junction nucleotides: 11. In DNA, the CDR3 is TGCGCCAGCAGCTGGGGGACAGGGGAGAGTGTGGATGGCTACACCTTC. This codes for CASSWGTGESVDGYTF.

V and J are TRBV2 and TRBJ2-3; TRBD1 or TRBD2 may be the D gene (5 bases each). V shed 11 bases and J shed 1 base, with 10 bases lying between them. Germline V gene lookup returns CDR1 SNHLY and CDR2 FYNNEI. The CDR3 contains 12 residues. CDR3 nucleotides: TGTGCCGGGGGACCGGGCACAGATACGCAGTATTTT. Its translation is CAGGPGTDTQYF.

The chain recombines TRBV11-2 with TRBJ2-1, with a tentative D call TRBD2 (5 bases). The CDR3 is made up of 17 amino acids. V gave up 0 bases and J gave up 5 bases, with 17 bases separating them. Germline V gives CDR1 SGHAT, CDR2 FQNNGV. The CDR3 nucleotides read TGTGCCAGCAGCTTAGATGTTGGTAGCGTCATTGACAATGAGCAGTTCTTC. Protein: CASSLDVGSVIDNEQFF.

The chain carries TRBV5-6 and TRBJ1-1; 7 bases agree with TRBD1. Germline V gives CDR1 SGHDT, CDR2 YYEEEE. The V and J ends lost 3 bases and 8 bases, in that order; junction bases with no gene match: 7. CDR3 length equals 13 residues. The CDR3 here is CASSSEGQVEAFF. CDR3 DNA: TGTGCCAGCAGCTCAGAAGGACAGGTCGAAGCTTTCTTT.

This clonotype has ten or more counts. The CDR3: CASSQEPSGNGYEQYF. The CDR3 nucleotides are TGTGCCAGCAGCCAAGAACCTAGCGGGAATGGGTACGAGCAGTACTTC. J is TRBJ2-7 and V is TRBV3-1; 9 positions match TRBD2. J was trimmed by 4 bases and V by 0 bases; bases with no gene match: 7. This CDR3 spans 16 amino acids. Germline CDR1 is LGHDT and CDR2 is YNNKEL (reference sequence).

The chain is built from TRBV1 and TRBJ2-1; whether TRBD2, the table's D call, matches the DNA was not checked. TRBV1 represents a pseudogene. The CDR3 is made up of 21 amino acids. The CDR3 coding sequence is TGCACCAGCAGCGTCCGGGACAGGAGCACTAGCGGGAGGGGACGGGTCAATGAGCAGTTCTTC. It specifies CTSSVRDRSTSGRGRVNEQFF.

V usage is TRBV27 and J usage is TRBJ1-1, with a weak D call TRBD1 (5 bases). Germline assignment: CDR1 MNHEY and CDR2 SMNVEV (reference sequence). The CDR3 length is 14 residues. V was clipped by 10 bases and J by 8 bases, with 23 bases between them. The CDR3 loop reads CATATAWGNREAFF. The CDR3 DNA sequence: TGTGCCACCGCGACAGCATGGGGCAATAGAGAAGCTTTCTTT.

This clonotype was counted many times. The CDR3: CASSYGQRAYEQYF. Written as DNA, the CDR3 is TGTGCCAGCAGCTATGGACAGAGGGCCTACGAGCAGTACTTC. The V and J genes are TRBV27 and TRBJ2-7, with D maybe TRBD1 (6 bases). Trimming shortened V by 6 bases and J by 2 bases, and 14 bases separated the two germline ends. The CDR3 is 14 residues long. Germline V gene sequence: CDR1 MNHEY, CDR2 SMNVEV (reference sequence).